This T cell receptor (beta chain) appears in the sequencing data of a study of cytomegalovirus exposure and HLA in healthy donors. Study-wide results and limits: In an earlier analysis, most TCR beta V segments were productive about 87% or about 30% of the time.

This clone was counted a single time. Its antigen is not known. The study ran its PCR with 60 Vbeta and 13 Jbeta primers. TCRdb's table, derived via immunoSEQ multiplex PCR, lists solely in-frame clones and lacks some. There are fewer than 200,000 clones in the sample; around 80% occur only once, and 4.5% lies in the top ten. Germline trimming cut 4 bases from V and 6 bases from J; bases unmatched to any gene: 14. Germline V gives CDR1 SGHRS, CDR2 YFSETQ. The CDR3 covers 16 residues. Donors had nominal health at sampling but likely had unrecorded immune exposures. Sequencing used PBMCs. The J gene is TRBJ2-7, the V gene TRBV5-1, with 9 nucleotides matching TRBD2. The source of this sequence is a woman aged 45-65 years in good health and CMV-seropositive. Here the CDR3 reads CASSRVGGGAIGEQYF. DNA of the CDR3: TGCGCCAGCAGCCGCGTGGGCGGGGGGGCGATCGGCGAGCAGTACTTC.